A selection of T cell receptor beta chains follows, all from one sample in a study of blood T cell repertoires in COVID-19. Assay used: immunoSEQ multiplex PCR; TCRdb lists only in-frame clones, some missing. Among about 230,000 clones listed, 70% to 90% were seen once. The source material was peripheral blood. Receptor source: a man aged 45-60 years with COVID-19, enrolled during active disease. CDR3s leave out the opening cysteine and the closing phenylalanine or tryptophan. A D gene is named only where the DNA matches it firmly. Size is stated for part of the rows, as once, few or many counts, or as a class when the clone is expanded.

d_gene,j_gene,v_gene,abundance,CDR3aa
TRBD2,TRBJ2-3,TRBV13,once,ASSLGEGGGRPLEQY
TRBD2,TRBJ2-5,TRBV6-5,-,ASSRLAKVETQY
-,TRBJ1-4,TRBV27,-,ASSKNTGGRREKLF
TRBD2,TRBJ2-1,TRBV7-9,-,ASSLRLLAGGTYNEQF
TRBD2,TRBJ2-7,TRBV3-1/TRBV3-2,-,ASSNLGTSINYEQY
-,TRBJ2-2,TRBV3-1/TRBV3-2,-,ASSQSQEATGELF
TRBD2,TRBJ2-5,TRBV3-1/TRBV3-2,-,ASRVGGQETQY
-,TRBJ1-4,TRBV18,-,ASSPSEWGRNEKLF
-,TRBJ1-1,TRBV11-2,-,ASSPTMNTEAF
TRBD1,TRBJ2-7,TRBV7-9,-,ASSLVGDRGFFYEQY
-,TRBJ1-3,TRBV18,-,ASSHLSGTKSSGNTIY
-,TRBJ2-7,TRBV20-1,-,SGMGGYEQY
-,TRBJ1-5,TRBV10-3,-,AISETGNQPQH
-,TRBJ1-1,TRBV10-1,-,ASSEGPGEAF
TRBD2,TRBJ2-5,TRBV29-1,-,SVGPSGGEETQY
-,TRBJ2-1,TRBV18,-,ASSPPGESDEQF
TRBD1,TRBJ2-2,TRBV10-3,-,AISESTGRGTNTGELF
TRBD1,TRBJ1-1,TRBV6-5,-,ASRMTGVNTEAF
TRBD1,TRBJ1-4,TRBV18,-,ASSPDRERDEKLF
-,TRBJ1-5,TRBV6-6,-,ASTPGDSNQPQH
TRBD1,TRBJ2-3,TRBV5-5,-,ASSSKITGVADTQY
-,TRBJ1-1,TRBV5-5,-,ASLPLGTGQPNTEAF
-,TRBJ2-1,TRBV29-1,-,SANDRRPYNEQF
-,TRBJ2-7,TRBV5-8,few,ASSKRVPGLYEQY
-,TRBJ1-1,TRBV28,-,ASSLAQGSFTEAF
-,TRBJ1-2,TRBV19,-,ASTPAPGGGYT
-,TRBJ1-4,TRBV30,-,ACWRGTNEKLF
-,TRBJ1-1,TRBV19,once,ASSSVRGAEAF
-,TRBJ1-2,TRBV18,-,ASSPPGEGGGYT